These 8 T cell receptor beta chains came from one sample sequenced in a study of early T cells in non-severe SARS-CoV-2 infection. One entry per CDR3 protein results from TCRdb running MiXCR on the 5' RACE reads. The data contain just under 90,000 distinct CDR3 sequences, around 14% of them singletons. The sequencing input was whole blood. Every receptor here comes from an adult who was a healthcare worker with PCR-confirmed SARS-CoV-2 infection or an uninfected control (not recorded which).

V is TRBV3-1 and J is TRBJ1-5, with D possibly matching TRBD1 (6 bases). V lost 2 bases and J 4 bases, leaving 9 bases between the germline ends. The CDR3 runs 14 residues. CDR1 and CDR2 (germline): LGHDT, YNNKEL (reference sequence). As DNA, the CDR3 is TGTGCCAGCAGCCAATTAGGGGGGAATCAGCCCCAGCATTTT. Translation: CASSQLGGNQPQHF. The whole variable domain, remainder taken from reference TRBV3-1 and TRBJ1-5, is DTAVSQTPKYLVTQMGNDKSIKCEQNLGHDTMYWYKQDSKKFLKIMFSYNNKELIINETVPNRFSPKSPDKAHLNLHINSLELGDSAVYFCASSQLGGNQPQHFGDGTRLSIL.

The DNA for the CDR3 is TGTGCCTGGAGCGCGGGGGGACCCAATCAGCCCCAGCATTTT. This sequence encodes CAWSAGGPNQPQHF. This sequence joins TRBV30 and TRBJ1-5; maybe TRBD1 (5 bases). Trimming stripped 3 bases from V and 3 bases from J, with 12 bases between. CDR1 GTSNPN and CDR2 SVGIG come from the germline V gene (reference sequence). This CDR3 is 14 amino acids long.

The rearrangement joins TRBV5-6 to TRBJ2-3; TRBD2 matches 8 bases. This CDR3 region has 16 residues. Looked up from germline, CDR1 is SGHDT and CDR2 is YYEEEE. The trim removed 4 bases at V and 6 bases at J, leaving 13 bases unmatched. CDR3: CASSLQFGRAPDTQYF. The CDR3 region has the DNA TGTGCCAGCAGCCTTCAGTTCGGGAGGGCCCCTGATACGCAGTATTTT.

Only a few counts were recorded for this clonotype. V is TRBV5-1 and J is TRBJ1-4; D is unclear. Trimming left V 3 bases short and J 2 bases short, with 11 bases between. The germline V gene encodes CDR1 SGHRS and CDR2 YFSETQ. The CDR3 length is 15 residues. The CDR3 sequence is CASSSYPQTNEKLFF. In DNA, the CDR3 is TGCGCCAGCAGCTCCTACCCGCAGACTAATGAAAAACTGTTTTTT.

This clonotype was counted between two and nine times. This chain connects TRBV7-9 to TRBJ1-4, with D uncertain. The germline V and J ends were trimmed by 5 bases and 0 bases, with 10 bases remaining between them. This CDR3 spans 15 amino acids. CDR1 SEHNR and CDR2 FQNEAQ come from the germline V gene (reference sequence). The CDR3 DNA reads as TGTGCCAGCAGCCCCAGCTTTTCAACTAATGAAAAACTGTTTTTT. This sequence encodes CASSPSFSTNEKLFF.

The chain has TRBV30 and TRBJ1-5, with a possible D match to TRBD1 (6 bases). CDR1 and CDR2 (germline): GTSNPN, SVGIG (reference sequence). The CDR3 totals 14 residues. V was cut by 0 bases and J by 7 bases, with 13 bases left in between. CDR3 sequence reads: CAWSVGTGSQPQHF. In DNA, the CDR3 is TGTGCCTGGAGTGTAGGAACAGGGAGCCAGCCCCAGCATTTT.

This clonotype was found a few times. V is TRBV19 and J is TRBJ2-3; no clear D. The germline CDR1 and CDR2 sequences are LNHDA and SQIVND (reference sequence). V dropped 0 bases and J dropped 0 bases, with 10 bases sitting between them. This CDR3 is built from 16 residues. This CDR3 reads CASSIDETASTDTQYF. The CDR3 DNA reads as TGTGCCAGTAGTATAGATGAAACGGCTAGCACAGATACGCAGTATTTT. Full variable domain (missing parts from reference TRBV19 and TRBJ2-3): DGGITQSPKYLFRKEGQNVTLSCEQNLNHDAMYWYRQDPGQGLRLIYYSQIVNDFQKGDIAEGYSVSREKKESFPLTVTSAQKNPTAFYLCASSIDETASTDTQYFGPGTRLTVL.

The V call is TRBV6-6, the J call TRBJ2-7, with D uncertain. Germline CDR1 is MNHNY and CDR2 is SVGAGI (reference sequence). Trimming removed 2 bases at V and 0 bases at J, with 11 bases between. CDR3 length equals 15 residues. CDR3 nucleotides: TGTGCCAGCAGTTACGGGCACATAGACTCCTACGAGCAGTACTTC. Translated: CASSYGHIDSYEQYF.